A selection of T cell receptor beta chains follows, all from one sample in a study of blood T cell repertoires in COVID-19. Clones were read by immunoSEQ multiplex PCR, and TCRdb kept only the in-frame ones, dropping some. The repertoire holds about 440,000 clones, with about 87% as singletons. Sequencing was performed on peripheral blood. Receptors originate from a woman between 50 and 59 years old with COVID-19, enrolled during active disease. Each CDR3 is given with its conserved first and last residue.

>TRBJ1-6|TRBV6-1
CASSEDRKLSPLHF
>TRBJ1-5|TRBV30
CAWSVQGQGVQPQHF
>TRBJ2-2|TRBV12-5
CASGWAGQGFYTGELFF
>TRBJ1-1|TRBV5-1
CASSLGQNLYDTEAFF
>TRBJ2-5|TRBV5-1
CASSRRTGQQAETQYF
>TRBJ1-1|TRBV4-1
CASSQGYRDTEAFF
>TRBJ2-3|TRBV5-1
CASSLRLAGGLDTQYF
>TRBJ2-7|TRBV6-5
CASRPPGIHEQYF
>TRBJ2-7|TRBV2
CASSQVGRGVYEQYF
>TRBJ2-7|TRBV4-2
CASSQDHRGGEQYF
>TRBJ2-2|TRBV19
CASSRWPGELFF
>TRBJ2-3|TRBV4-1
CASRMRVSAKETDTQYF
>TRBJ2-3|TRBV10-3
CAISESGADTQYF
>TRBJ1-3|TRBV18
CASSPSQMPSGNTIYF
>TRBJ2-7|TRBV11-2
CASSLGHPFTYEQYF
>TRBJ2-4|TRBV13
CASSLSRAAKNIQYF
>TRBJ1-6|TRBV6-6
CASSYSWGDSPLHF
>TRBJ2-5|TRBV11-2
CASSLAGTSGETQYF
>TRBJ1-1|TRBV7-8
CASSPLFGDTEAFF
>TRBJ1-1|TRBV29-1
CSVRRETEAFF
>TRBJ2-7|TRBV27
CASSSGGTYEQYF
>TRBJ1-1|TRBV27
CASSVHRGSTEAFF
>TRBJ2-2|TRBV19
CASSIRQGVTGELFF
>TRBJ1-2|TRBV6-5
CASRSDGSYGYTF
>TRBJ1-5|TRBV30
CAWSVKTGSDQPQHF
>TRBJ2-1|TRBV2
CASSGDFQYNEQFF
>TRBJ1-2|TRBV24-1
CATSDLRGTDYGYTF
>TRBJ2-2|TRBV27
CATHQLAGNTGELFF
>TRBJ2-1|TRBV10-1
CASSRAGTSYNEQFF
>TRBJ1-5|TRBV2
CASSLGVPQPQHF